These T cell receptor beta chains were read from a single sample in a study of blood T cell repertoires in COVID-19. The table came from immunoSEQ multiplex PCR; TCRdb's copy has only in-frame clones and leaves some out. The table shows about 240,000 clones, with around 88% occurring only once. Sequenced: peripheral blood. The origin of the receptors is a man older than 75 with acute or convalescent COVID-19. The CDR3 runs from the conserved cysteine through the conserved F or W. Each record gives: J gene, V gene, CDR3 protein.

j_gene: TRBJ2-7; v_gene: TRBV11-2; CDR3aa: CASSHPSPSYEQYF
j_gene: TRBJ1-5; v_gene: TRBV10-3; CDR3aa: CATLDGTGDNQPQHF
j_gene: TRBJ1-1; v_gene: TRBV2; CDR3aa: CASLRTENTEAFF
j_gene: TRBJ1-6; v_gene: TRBV25-1; CDR3aa: CASGGVRSNSPLHF
j_gene: TRBJ1-3; v_gene: TRBV9; CDR3aa: CASSFQGARGNTIYF
j_gene: TRBJ2-3; v_gene: TRBV29-1; CDR3aa: CSAAGQGDTQYF
j_gene: TRBJ2-5; v_gene: TRBV19; CDR3aa: CASSRSSGTGTQETQYF
j_gene: TRBJ2-2; v_gene: TRBV19; CDR3aa: CASSQNSGGTGELFF
j_gene: TRBJ1-6; v_gene: TRBV2; CDR3aa: CASSEGERYNSPLHF
j_gene: TRBJ2-3; v_gene: TRBV19; CDR3aa: CASSLPGGGGGDTQYF
j_gene: TRBJ1-5; v_gene: TRBV28; CDR3aa: CATDRDSNQPQHF
j_gene: TRBJ1-3; v_gene: TRBV7-9; CDR3aa: CASSLGAKSNTIYF
j_gene: TRBJ1-6; v_gene: TRBV6-5; CDR3aa: CASSPQGANSPLHF
j_gene: TRBJ1-1; v_gene: TRBV6-5; CDR3aa: CASNYRGQENTEAFF
j_gene: TRBJ2-1; v_gene: TRBV6-5; CDR3aa: CASLRGDRQFF
j_gene: TRBJ1-1; v_gene: TRBV10-3; CDR3aa: CAISEPMTGNTEAFF
j_gene: TRBJ1-2; v_gene: TRBV5-4; CDR3aa: CASSLSGRTLYGYTF
j_gene: TRBJ1-2; v_gene: TRBV28; CDR3aa: CASSSPGFDGYTF
j_gene: TRBJ1-1; v_gene: TRBV5-1; CDR3aa: CASGFRGDTEAFF
j_gene: TRBJ1-2; v_gene: TRBV5-1; CDR3aa: CASSLEGSGYTF
j_gene: TRBJ1-1; v_gene: TRBV3-1/TRBV3-2; CDR3aa: CASSFDRGEAFF
j_gene: TRBJ2-2; v_gene: TRBV27; CDR3aa: CASTRQGTLLGGKAGELFF
j_gene: TRBJ1-5; v_gene: TRBV6-2/TRBV6-3; CDR3aa: CASGFQISNQPQHF
j_gene: TRBJ2-7; v_gene: TRBV5-8; CDR3aa: CASSWRQGGYEQYF
j_gene: TRBJ2-1; v_gene: TRBV4-2; CDR3aa: CASSRLAAGFYNEQFF
j_gene: TRBJ1-4; v_gene: TRBV5-4; CDR3aa: CASSLGGRNEKLFF
j_gene: TRBJ2-5; v_gene: TRBV5-1; CDR3aa: CASSLGLANKETQYF
j_gene: TRBJ2-7; v_gene: TRBV28; CDR3aa: CASSLAGTGDYEQYF
j_gene: TRBJ2-1; v_gene: TRBV28; CDR3aa: CASVTSGRVAPSEQFF
j_gene: TRBJ1-2; v_gene: TRBV19; CDR3aa: CAAQQPPVYGYTF
j_gene: TRBJ1-1; v_gene: TRBV28; CDR3aa: CASSPPGNTEAFF
j_gene: TRBJ2-2; v_gene: TRBV18; CDR3aa: CASSPRVIGELFF
j_gene: TRBJ2-2; v_gene: TRBV5-8; CDR3aa: CASSLGVQGTGELFF
j_gene: TRBJ2-2; v_gene: TRBV5-6; CDR3aa: CASSPGTGELFF
j_gene: TRBJ1-5; v_gene: TRBV7-2; CDR3aa: CASRSQGGGNQPQHF
j_gene: TRBJ2-5; v_gene: TRBV24-1; CDR3aa: CATSDPGTEETQYF